This T cell receptor beta chain was profiled in a study of T cells after yellow fever vaccination. This clonotype appeared a few times. Its antigen is not identified. Template switching with 5'RACE generated the TCR cDNA and added a universal primer site and UMIs. TCRdb passed the 5' RACE reads through MiXCR, listing each CDR3 protein once. This table holds about 360,000 distinct CDR3 sequences, about 6.2% found once. V was pared by 0 bases and J by 0 bases, with 9 bases between. Germline loops: CDR1 GTSNPN, CDR2 SVGIG (reference sequence). The CDR3 spans 15 residues. The study, taken as a whole, reports: The booster response re-showed most primary clones: around 95% CD4, over 80% CD8. Only a small proportion of the clonotypes turned up in both the CD4 and the CD8 compartments, likely arising from convergent recombination. FACS-sorted repertoires could contain abundant clonotypes contaminating from the bulk population.

Sequencing used PBMCs, obtained 5 days after the yellow fever booster vaccination. The TCR originated in a young man who received the YFV17D yellow fever vaccine. The chain couples TRBV30 to TRBJ2-1; unclear D gene. The CDR3 DNA follows: TGTGCCTGGAGTGTAAAGCCCTCCTCCTACAATGAGCAGTTCTTC. Translating it yields CAWSVKPSSYNEQFF. The whole variable domain, filled in from reference TRBV30 and TRBJ2-1, reads SQTIHQWPATLVQPVGSPLSLECTVEGTSNPNLYWYRQAAGRGLQLLFYSVGIGQISSEVPQNLSASRPQDRQFILSSKKLLLSDSGFYLCAWSVKPSSYNEQFFGPGTRLTVL.